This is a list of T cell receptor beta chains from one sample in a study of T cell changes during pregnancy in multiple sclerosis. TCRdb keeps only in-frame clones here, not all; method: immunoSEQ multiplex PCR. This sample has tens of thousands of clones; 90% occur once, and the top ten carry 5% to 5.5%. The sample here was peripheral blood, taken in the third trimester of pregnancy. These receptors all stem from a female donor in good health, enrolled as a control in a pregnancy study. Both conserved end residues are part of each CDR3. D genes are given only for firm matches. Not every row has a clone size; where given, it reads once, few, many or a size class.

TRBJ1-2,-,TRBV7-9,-,TGTGCCAGCAGCCCAAGGGGGGGCCTCCCCTATGGCTACACCTTC,CASSPRGGLPYGYTF
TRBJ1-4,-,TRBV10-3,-,TGTGCCACACAGGGTTTAACTAATGAAAAACTGTTTTTT,CATQGLTNEKLFF
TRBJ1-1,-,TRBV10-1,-,TGCGCCAGCAGTGCCCTCCATGGACAGAGGGCTTTCTTT,CASSALHGQRAFF
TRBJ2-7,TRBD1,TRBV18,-,TGTGCCAGCTCACCACCGGCAGGGGGCTCCTACGAGCAGTACTTC,CASSPPAGGSYEQYF
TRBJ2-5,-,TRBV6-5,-,TGTGCCAGCACCAACGGGCAAGAGACCCAGTACTTC,CASTNGQETQYF
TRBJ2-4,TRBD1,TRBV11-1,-,TGTGCCAGCAGCCCACCTGTCTGGGGACAGGCCAAAAACATTCAGTACTTC,CASSPPVWGQAKNIQYF
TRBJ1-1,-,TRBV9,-,TGTGCCAGCAGCGTAGAACAGGGAGGGACTGAAGCTTTCTTT,CASSVEQGGTEAFF
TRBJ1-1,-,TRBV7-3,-,TGTGCCAGCAGCTTTACGCGAGTTTTGAACACTGAAGCTTTCTTT,CASSFTRVLNTEAFF
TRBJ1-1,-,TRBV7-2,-,TGTGCCAGCAGCTTGGCCCTACAGGGTCGCGCTTTCTTT,CASSLALQGRAFF
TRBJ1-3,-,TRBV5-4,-,TGTGCCAGCAGCCTAAATCAGGGCTCGGCTGGAAACACCATATATTTT,CASSLNQGSAGNTIYF
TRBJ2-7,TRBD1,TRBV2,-,TGTGCCAGCAGTTTCGGACAGGGGGGGGCCTACGAGCAGTACTTC,CASSFGQGGAYEQYF
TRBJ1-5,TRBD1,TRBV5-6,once,TGTGCCAGCAGCCTTACAGGGGACTTAAATCAGCCCCAGCATTTT,CASSLTGDLNQPQHF
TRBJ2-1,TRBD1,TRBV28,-,TGTGCCAGCAGTGGACAGGGGTCAGGGCTTAACAATGAGCAGTTCTTC,CASSGQGSGLNNEQFF
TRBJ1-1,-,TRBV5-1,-,TGCGCCAGCAGTCTTCCGGGTGTTGAAGCTTTCTTT,CASSLPGVEAFF
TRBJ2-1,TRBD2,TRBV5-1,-,TGCGCCAGCAGCCCGGGACTAGCGGCCCCCACGTACAATGAGCAGTTCTTC,CASSPGLAAPTYNEQFF
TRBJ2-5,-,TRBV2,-,TGTGCCAGCAAGACAGGCCTGCAAGAGACCCAGTACTTC,CASKTGLQETQYF
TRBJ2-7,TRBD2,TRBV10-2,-,TGCGCCAGCAGTGAAGGGACTAGCGGACCCTACGAGCAGTACTTC,CASSEGTSGPYEQYF
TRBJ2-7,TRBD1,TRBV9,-,TGTGCCAGCAGCCCCGCCGGGACAGGGAGCACCTACGAGCAGTACTTC,CASSPAGTGSTYEQYF